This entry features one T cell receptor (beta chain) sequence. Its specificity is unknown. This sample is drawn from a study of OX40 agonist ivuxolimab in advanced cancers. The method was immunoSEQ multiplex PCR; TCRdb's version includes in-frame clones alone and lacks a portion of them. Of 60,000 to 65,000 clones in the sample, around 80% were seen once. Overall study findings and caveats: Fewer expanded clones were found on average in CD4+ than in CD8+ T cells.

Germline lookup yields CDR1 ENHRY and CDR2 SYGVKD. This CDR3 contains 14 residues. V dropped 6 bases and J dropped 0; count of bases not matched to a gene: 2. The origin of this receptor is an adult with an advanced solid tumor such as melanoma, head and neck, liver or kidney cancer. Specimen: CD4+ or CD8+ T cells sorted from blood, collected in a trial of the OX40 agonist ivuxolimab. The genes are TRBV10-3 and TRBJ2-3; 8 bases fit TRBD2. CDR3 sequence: CAISTSGSTDTQYF. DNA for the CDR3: TGTGCCATCAGCACTAGCGGTAGCACAGATACGCAGTATTTT.